These 7 T cell receptor beta chains were sequenced from one sample in a study of molecular identifiers for immune sequencing clone quantification. TCRdb fed the PCR reads into MiXCR, producing one record per CDR3 protein. The sample consists of some 66,000 distinct CDR3 sequences, roughly a fifth of them appearing once. The sample taken for sequencing was naive CD8+ T cells from blood, with Jurkat cell RNA spiked in. Subset described: FACS-sorted CD8+CD4-CCR7+CD45RA+ naive T cells. Receptors were obtained from a human donor in good health. Some libraries in this study had Jurkat cell RNA spiked in.

The chain carries TRBV28 and TRBJ2-7, with D unresolved. Germline assignment: CDR1 MDHEN and CDR2 SYDVKM. V shed 8 bases and J shed 0 bases, with 14 bases lying between them. This CDR3 has 14 amino acids. The CDR3 DNA follows: TGTGCCAGCCGGCCACCGGGCTTCTCCTACGAGCAGTACTTC. It translates to CASRPPGFSYEQYF. The whole variable domain, filled in from reference TRBV28 and TRBJ2-7, reads DVKVTQSSRYLVKRTGEKVFLECVQDMDHENMFWYRQDPGLGLRLIYFSYDVKMKEKGDIPEGYSVSREKKERFSLILESASTNQTSMYLCASRPPGFSYEQYFGPGTRLTVT.

This clonotype was found many times. The chain joins TRBV13 to TRBJ2-1, with unresolved D. CDR3 length: 13 amino acids. Deletions cut 4 bases from V and 6 bases from J, with 10 bases between. In germline, CDR1 is PRHDT, CDR2 FYEKMQ (reference sequence). CDR3 sequence (DNA): TGTGCCAGCAGCTCCGGGTCTCCCAATGAGCAGTTCTTC. It translates to CASSSGSPNEQFF.

On this clonotype itself: Possible read error: a much larger clone is one base away. The gene calls are TRBV4-1 and TRBJ1-2; D possibly corresponds to TRBD1 (5 bases). Per germline, CDR1 MGHRA and CDR2 YSYEKL. The CDR3 extends over 15 amino acids. V was clipped by 1 base and J by 5 bases, with 14 bases between them. Here the CDR3 DNA reads TGCGCCAGCAGCCAAGCCCCCGGGGCAGGGTATGGCTACACCTTC. This translates into CASSQAPGAGYGYTF.

This clonotype occurred many times. This chain links TRBV9 with TRBJ2-2; D might be TRBD1 or TRBD2, each matching 5 bases. The CDR3 runs to 17 residues. Germline lookup yields CDR1 SGDLS and CDR2 YYNGEE. V lost 2 bases to trimming and J lost 0 bases, with 14 bases between them. CDR3 sequence reads: CASSVSFGTANTGELFF. CDR3 coding DNA: TGTGCCAGCAGCGTCTCATTTGGGACGGCGAACACCGGGGAGCTGTTTTTT.

In this sample, this clonotype turned up many times. The chain employs TRBV7-8 and TRBJ2-3, with a weak D call TRBD1 (7 bases). The CDR3 has 14 amino acids. The V end lost 1 base, the J end lost 6 bases, and 11 bases lay between the germline ends. CDR1 and CDR2 from the germline V gene are SGHVS and FQNEAQ. CDR3 loop: CASSLEQGRDTQYF. The CDR3 nucleotides are TGTGCCAGCAGCTTAGAACAGGGGAGGGATACGCAGTATTTT.

V usage is TRBV7-2 and J usage is TRBJ2-7; the D is unclear. This CDR3 comprises 12 residues. The V gene's germline CDR1 is SGHTA and CDR2 FQGNSA. V lost 3 bases to trimming and J lost 3 bases, with 6 bases between them. The CDR3 here is CASSFNYYEQYF. The CDR3, as DNA: TGTGCCAGCAGCTTTAATTACTACGAGCAGTACTTC.

The V and J genes are TRBV13 and TRBJ2-7; a possible D gene is TRBD1 (6 bases). Germline CDR1 and CDR2: PRHDT and FYEKMQ (reference sequence). The CDR3 totals 16 residues. Trimming pared 6 bases from V and 1 base from J, leaving 19 bases between. The CDR3 DNA reads as TGTGCCAGCAGTCTAGCCTTCAGCCAGGGGTCCTACGAGCAGTACTTC. Its translation: CASSLAFSQGSYEQYF.